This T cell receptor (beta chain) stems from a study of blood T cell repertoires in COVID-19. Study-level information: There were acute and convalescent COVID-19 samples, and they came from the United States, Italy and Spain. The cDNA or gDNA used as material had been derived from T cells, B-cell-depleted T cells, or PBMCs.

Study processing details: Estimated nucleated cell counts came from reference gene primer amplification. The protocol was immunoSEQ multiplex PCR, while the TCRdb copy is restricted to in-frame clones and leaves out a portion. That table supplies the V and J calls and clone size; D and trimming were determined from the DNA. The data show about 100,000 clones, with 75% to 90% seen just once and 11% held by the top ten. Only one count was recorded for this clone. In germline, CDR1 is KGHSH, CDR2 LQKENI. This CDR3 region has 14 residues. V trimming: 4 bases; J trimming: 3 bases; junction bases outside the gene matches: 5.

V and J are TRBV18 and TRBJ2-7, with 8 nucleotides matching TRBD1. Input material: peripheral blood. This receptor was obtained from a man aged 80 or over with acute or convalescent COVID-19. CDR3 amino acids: CASSRETGDYEQYF. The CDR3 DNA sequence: TGTGCCAGCTCACGAGAGACAGGGGACTACGAGCAGTACTTC.